The entry below gives a single T cell receptor beta chain sequence along with its context. Its cognate antigen is unknown. This entry is derived from a study of post-analysis software for immune sequencing data. Unique molecular identifiers tagged the TCR beta cDNA libraries. Each CDR3 protein is one row after TCRdb ran MiXCR on the PCR reads. The sample shows roughly 580,000 distinct CDR3 sequences, about 40% of them seen only once. The V segment lost 5 bases and the J segment 2 bases; nucleotides outside the gene matches: 8. This CDR3 contains 16 residues. Germline lookup yields CDR1 MGHRA and CDR2 YSYEKL. Study outcomes and limitations: Controls showed lower frequencies than patients for five TRBV segments, and TRBV5-6, TRBV5-1 and TRBV20-1 were among these. When the samples were clustered directly with F measure, those that had been prepared in the same batch showed strong co-clustering.

This clonotype originated in a girl aged 10 to 17 with multiple sclerosis. The chain employs TRBV4-1 and TRBJ1-2; 10 bases are a match to TRBD1. Input material: blood. CDR3 sequence (DNA): TGCGCCAGCAGCGACTTTGGGGACAGGGGAAACTATGGCTACACCTTC. Its translation is CASSDFGDRGNYGYTF.